This TCR beta chain was sequenced during a study of T cells in Graves' hyperthyroidism and ophthalmopathy. Study overall: Peripheral blood was secured at the point of initial diagnosis, before any treatment.

Clinical symptoms, serum thyroxine, TRAb, thyroid ultrasound and orbital computed tomography informed diagnoses. RNA transcripts provided the source from which TCR beta CDR3 regions were amplified. The study used the HTBI primer set for a first-round RT-PCR of the TCR CDR3. TCRdb reprocessed the multiplex PCR reads via MiXCR and lists one record per CDR3 protein. The sample gives some 460,000 distinct CDR3 sequences, 15% to 19% of which show up once; roughly 13% is in the top ten. For this clonotype: Its antigen is unidentified.

This CDR3 has 12 amino acids. Study-wide results and limits: In the blood, most expanded thyroid clonotypes above 0.001 appeared as well.

Sequencing was carried out using blood. The chain is built from TRBV12-3 or TRBV12-4 and TRBJ2-3; 8 nucleotides agree with TRBD2. The sequence was collected from a woman younger than 30 with Graves' hyperthyroidism. In DNA, the CDR3 is TGTGCTAGCGGGGAAAAATCAGATACGCAGTATTTT. Encoded protein: CASGEKSDTQYF.